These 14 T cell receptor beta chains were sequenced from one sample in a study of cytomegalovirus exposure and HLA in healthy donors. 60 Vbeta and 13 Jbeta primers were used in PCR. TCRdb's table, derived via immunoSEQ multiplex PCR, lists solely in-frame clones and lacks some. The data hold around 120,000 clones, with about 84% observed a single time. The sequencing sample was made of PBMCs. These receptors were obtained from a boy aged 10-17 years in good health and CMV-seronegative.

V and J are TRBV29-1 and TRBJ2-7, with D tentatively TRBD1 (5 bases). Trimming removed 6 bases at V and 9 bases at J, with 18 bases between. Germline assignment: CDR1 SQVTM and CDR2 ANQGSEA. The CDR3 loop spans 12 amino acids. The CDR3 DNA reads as TGCAGCGTCGTTACCGCAGGGATGGGGCAGTACTTC. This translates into CSVVTAGMGQYF.

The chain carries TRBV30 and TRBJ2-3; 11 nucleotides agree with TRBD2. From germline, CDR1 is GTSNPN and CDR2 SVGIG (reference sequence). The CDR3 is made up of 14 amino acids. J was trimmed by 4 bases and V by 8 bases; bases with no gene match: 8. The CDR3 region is CATTSGSNSDTQYF. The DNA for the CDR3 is TGTGCCACCACTAGCGGGAGTAATTCAGATACGCAGTATTTT. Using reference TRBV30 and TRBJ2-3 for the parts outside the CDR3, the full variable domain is SQTIHQWPATLVQPVGSPLSLECTVEGTSNPNLYWYRQAAGRGLQLLFYSVGIGQISSEVPQNLSASRPQDRQFILSSKKLLLSDSGFYLCATTSGSNSDTQYFGPGTRLTVL.

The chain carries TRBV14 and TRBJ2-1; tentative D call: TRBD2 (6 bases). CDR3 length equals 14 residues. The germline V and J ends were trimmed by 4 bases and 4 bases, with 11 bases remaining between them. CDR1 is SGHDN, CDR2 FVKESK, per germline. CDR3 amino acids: CASSRPRDYNEQFF. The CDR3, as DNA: TGTGCCAGCAGCCGGCCGCGGGATTACAATGAGCAGTTCTTC.

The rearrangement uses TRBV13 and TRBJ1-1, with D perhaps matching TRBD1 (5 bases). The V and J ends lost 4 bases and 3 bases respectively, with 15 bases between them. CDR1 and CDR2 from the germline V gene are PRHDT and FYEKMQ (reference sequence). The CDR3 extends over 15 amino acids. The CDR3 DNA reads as TGTGCCAGCAGCTCCTCCGGCAGGGCGGACACTGAAGCTTTCTTT. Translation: CASSSSGRADTEAFF.

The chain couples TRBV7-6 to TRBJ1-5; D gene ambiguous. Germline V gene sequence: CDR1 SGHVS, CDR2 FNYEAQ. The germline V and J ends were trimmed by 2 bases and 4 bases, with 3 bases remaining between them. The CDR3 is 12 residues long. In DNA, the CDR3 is TGTGCCAGCAGCTTACTGAATCAGCCCCAGCATTTT. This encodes CASSLLNQPQHF.

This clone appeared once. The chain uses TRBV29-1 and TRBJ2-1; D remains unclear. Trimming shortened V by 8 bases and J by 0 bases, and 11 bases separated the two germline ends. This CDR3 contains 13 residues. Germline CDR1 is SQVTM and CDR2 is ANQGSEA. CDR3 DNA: TGCAGCACCCGTCCGGGCTCCTACAATGAGCAGTTCTTC. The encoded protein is CSTRPGSYNEQFF.

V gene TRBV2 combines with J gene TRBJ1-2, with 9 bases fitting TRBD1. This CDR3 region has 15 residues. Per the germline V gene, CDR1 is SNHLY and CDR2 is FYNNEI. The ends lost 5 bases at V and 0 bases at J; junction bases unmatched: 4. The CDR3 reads CASSRDRGSNYGYTF. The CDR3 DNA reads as TGTGCCAGCAGTCGTGACAGGGGGTCTAACTATGGCTACACCTTC.

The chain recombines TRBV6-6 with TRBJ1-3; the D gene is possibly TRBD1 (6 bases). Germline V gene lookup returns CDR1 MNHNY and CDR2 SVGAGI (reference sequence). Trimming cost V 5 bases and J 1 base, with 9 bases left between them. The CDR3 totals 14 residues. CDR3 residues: CASSGQGSGNTIYF. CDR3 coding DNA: TGTGCCAGCAGTGGGCAGGGGTCTGGAAACACCATATATTTT.

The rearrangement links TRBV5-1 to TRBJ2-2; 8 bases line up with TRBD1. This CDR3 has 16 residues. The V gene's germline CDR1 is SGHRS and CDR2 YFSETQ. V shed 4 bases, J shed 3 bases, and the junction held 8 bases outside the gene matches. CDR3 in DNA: TGCGCCAGCAGCCAATCCGACAGGGGTGACACCGGGGAGCTGTTTTTT. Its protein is CASSQSDRGDTGELFF.

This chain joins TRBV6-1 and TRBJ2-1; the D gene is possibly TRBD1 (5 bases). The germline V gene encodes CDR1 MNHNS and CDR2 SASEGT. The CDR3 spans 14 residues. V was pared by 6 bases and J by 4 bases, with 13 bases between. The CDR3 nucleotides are TGTGCCAGCAGGCCAGGGAAGGCATACAATGAGCAGTTCTTC. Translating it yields CASRPGKAYNEQFF.

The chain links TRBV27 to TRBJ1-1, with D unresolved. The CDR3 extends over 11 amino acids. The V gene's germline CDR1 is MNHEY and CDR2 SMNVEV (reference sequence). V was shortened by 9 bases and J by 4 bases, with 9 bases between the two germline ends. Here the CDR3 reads CASFEGTEAFF. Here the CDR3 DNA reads TGTGCCAGTTTCGAGGGCACTGAAGCTTTCTTT.

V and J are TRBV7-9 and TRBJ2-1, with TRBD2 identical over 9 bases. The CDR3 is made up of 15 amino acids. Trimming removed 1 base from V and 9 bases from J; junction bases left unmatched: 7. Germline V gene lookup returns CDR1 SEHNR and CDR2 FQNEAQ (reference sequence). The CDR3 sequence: CASSLESSGIGEQFF. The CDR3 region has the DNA TGTGCCAGCAGCTTAGAGTCTAGCGGGATCGGTGAGCAGTTCTTC.

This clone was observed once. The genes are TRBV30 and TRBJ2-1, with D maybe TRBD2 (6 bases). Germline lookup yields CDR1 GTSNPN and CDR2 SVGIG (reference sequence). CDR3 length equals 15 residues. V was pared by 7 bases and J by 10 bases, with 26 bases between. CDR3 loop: CASFAGTPGGGEQFF. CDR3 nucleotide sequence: TGTGCCTCTTTTGCGGGGACTCCCGGGGGAGGAGAGCAGTTCTTC.

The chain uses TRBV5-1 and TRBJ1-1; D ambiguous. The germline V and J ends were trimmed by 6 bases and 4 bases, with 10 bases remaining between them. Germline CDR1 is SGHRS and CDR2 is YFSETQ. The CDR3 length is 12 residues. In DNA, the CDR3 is TGCGCCAGCACGAGTGGAGGCACTGAAGCTTTCTTT. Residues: CASTSGGTEAFF.